This T cell receptor (beta chain) emerged from a study of T cells after yellow fever vaccination. Study overall: Fractions low in cell number were prepared with SMART-Seq v4 Ultra Low Input.

This clonotype was counted ten times or more. The antigen is undetermined. The germline CDR1 and CDR2 sequences are MNHNY and SVGAGI (reference sequence). This CDR3 spans 13 amino acids. The trim removed 6 bases at V and 6 bases at J, leaving 3 bases unmatched. TCRdb fed the 5' RACE reads into MiXCR, producing one record per CDR3 protein. Of about 310,000 distinct CDR3 sequences listed, 3.6% are singletons. Study-wide results and caveats: The booster response re-showed most primary clones: 96% CD4, around 85% CD8.

The rearrangement joins TRBV6-6 to TRBJ2-2; 8 bases line up with TRBD1. The receptor's source is a man aged 18 to 29 who received the YFV17D yellow fever vaccine. The sample was PBMCs, taken on the day of the yellow fever booster vaccination. CDR3 nucleotides: TGTGCCAGCAGCACGACAGGGGCCGGGGAGCTGTTTTTT. It encodes CASSTTGAGELFF.